Reported below is one T cell receptor (beta chain). This entry belongs to a study of Graves' ophthalmopathy and Graves' hyperthyroidism. Additional autoimmune diseases, uncontrolled infections, pregnancy or lactation disqualified patients. As diagnostic evidence, clinical symptoms, serum thyroxine, TRAb, thyroid ultrasound and orbital computed tomography were relied upon. The authors amplified TCR beta CDR3 regions, and they did so from RNA transcripts for repertoire sequencing. Following a first-round RT-PCR that used HTBI primers, a second-round multiplex PCR was carried out. One entry per CDR3 protein, called by TCRdb with MiXCR from the multiplex PCR reads. This table holds over a million distinct CDR3 sequences, about 38% found once. Trimming left V 5 bases short and J 5 bases short, with 16 bases between. CDR1 and CDR2 from the germline V gene are SGHAT and FQNNGV. CDR3 length equals 14 residues.

What was sequenced was peripheral blood or thyroid tissue (not recorded which). The TCR sequence derives from an adult man with Graves' hyperthyroidism. The genes are TRBV11-2 and TRBJ2-7, with unresolved D. The CDR3 loop is CASSEALYPDEQYF. For the CDR3, the DNA is TGTGCCAGCAGCGAGGCGCTGTACCCCGACGAGCAGTACTTC.